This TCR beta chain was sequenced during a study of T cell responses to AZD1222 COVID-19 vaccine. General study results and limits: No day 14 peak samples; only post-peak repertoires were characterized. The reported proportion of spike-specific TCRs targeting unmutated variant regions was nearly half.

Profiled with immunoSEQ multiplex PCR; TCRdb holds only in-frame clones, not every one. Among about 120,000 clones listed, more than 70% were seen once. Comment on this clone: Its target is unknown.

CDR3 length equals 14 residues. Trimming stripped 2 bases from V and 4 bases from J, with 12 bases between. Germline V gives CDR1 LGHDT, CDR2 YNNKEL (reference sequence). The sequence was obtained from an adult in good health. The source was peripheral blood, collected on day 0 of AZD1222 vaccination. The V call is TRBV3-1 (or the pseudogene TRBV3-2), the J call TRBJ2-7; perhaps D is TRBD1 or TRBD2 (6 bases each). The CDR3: CASSQFTGRYEQYF. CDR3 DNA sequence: TGTGCCAGCAGCCAATTTACAGGGAGGTACGAGCAGTACTTC.